This T cell receptor beta chain was identified during a study of T cells generated in artificial thymic organoids (dated by TCRdb to 2016 to 2017). As for the study more broadly: In some experiments, thymic T cells were further FACS-purified to deplete CD4 immature single positive or double positive precursors. TCR alpha and beta CDR3 repertoires of in vitro artificial thymic organoid-derived CD8 single positive T cells were compared with thymic and peripheral blood naive CD8 T cells. The repertoire sequencing data shown were described as representative of three independent experiments.

The study at large found these results: Physiological TCR clonotype diversity, comparable to that of thymic and blood naive CD8 T cells, was observed in organoid-derived CD8 single positive T cells.

Enrichment of primary CD8+ T cells was performed with magnetic beads using the Miltenyi CD8+ T cell Isolation Kit. Prior to RNA extraction, CD3+TCRalphabeta+CD8 single positive T cells from organoids and thymus were isolated by FACS sorting. For each sample, total RNA was purified from approximately 40,000 to 200,000 sorted cells using the RNeasy Micro kit, and RNA quality was assessed on an Agilent RNA 6000 Nano chip. To release thymocytes, thymic fragments were dissected, broken up by pipetting and passed through a 70 um strainer. This clonotype is described as medium-sized (0.01 to 0.1%). What this receptor recognizes is not known. Base qualities are missing; no much larger clone stands one base away. TCRalpha and TCRbeta libraries were amplified in separate semi-nested PCR reactions using Advantage 2 and reverse primers located in the TRAC or TRBC constant regions. The amount of total RNA going into first-strand cDNA synthesis ranged between about 3.5 and 550 ng. TCR cDNA libraries were generated by 5'-RACE using the SMARTer PCR cDNA Synthesis kit, with a poly-dT primer for first-strand synthesis. The semi-nested reverse primers in the constant regions carried 5-nucleotide sample-specific barcodes, and the PCR products were cleaned up with the Zymo DNA Clean and Concentrator-5 kit. As many as ten barcoded samples were combined into a pool, ligated to Illumina adaptors, and sequenced on an Illumina MiSeq as 2 x 150 bp paired-end reads. The authors' pipeline ran thus. Demultiplexed reads were aligned with BLAT to a custom library of all human TRAV, TRAJ, TRBV, TRBD and TRBJ combinations from IMGT. The best BLAT hits were picked using pslCDnaFilter (-maxAligns=1, -ignoreIntrons), and custom Perl scripts were used to calculate clonotype frequencies. Starting from the raw public reads, TCRdb applied fastp trimming at Q25, assembled clones with MiXCR and retained in-frame beta chains. Identical CDR3 proteins give one entry, which carries the most common genes and DNA. These V and J calls originate from TCRdb's pipeline instead of the authors' own analysis. In this sample the table shows some 2,600 distinct CDR3 sequences, 11% of which occur a single time. The ten largest clonotypes hold approximately 2.8% of the sample.

Measured from the cysteine to the phenylalanine, the CDR3 is 16 residues long. The DNA shown is the 48-base CDR3, in frame from base 1. Clipping removes 2 bases from V and 5 bases from J, with 9 as the unmatched junction base count. The germline V gene provides CDR1 MGHRA and CDR2 YSYEKL. The chain couples TRBV4-1 to TRBJ2-1; 7 central nucleotides agree with TRBD2. This TCR was sampled from a human donor who gave cord blood stem cells for thymic organoid culture, a cardiac surgery patient who gave postnatal thymus, or a blood donor (not recorded which). Input material: naive CD8+ T cells from the thymus. The cell subset or site label on this specimen signifies: CD3+TCRalphabeta+CD8SP T cells; for blood, CD45RO-CCR7+ naive CD8+ T cells. The sequenced DNA is TGCGCCAGCAGCCAATCCTCCGGGACTATTAACAATGAGCAGTTCTTC. This codes for CASSQSSGTINNEQFF.